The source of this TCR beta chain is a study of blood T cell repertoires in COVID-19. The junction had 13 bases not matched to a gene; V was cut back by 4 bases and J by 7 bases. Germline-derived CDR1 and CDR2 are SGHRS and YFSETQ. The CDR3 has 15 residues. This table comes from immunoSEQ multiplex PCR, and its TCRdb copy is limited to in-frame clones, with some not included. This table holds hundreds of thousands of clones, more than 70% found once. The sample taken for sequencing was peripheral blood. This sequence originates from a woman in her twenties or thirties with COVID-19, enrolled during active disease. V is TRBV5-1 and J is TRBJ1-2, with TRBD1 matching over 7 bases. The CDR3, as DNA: TGCGCCAGCAGCATAGGAACAGGGGAATCCAGTGGCTACACCTTC. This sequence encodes CASSIGTGESSGYTF.